This note documents a single TCR beta chain sequence. This sample was taken from a study of type 1 and type 2 diabetes patients. Diabetic patients met standard criteria for type 1 or type 2 diabetes. The V and J ends lost 5 bases and 7 bases respectively, with 17 bases between them. CDR1 is MDHEN and CDR2 is SYDVKM in the germline V gene. The CDR3 is made up of 14 amino acids. Amplification started from genomic DNA. A primer set of 30 forward and 13 reverse primers amplified the CDR3. In TCRdb, the multiplex PCR reads were re-called with MiXCR into one record per CDR3 protein. The data show about 290,000 distinct CDR3 sequences, over 45% seen once.

This sequence was found in a man younger than 35 with type 2 diabetes. The sequencing input was peripheral blood mononuclear cells (PBMCs). V is TRBV28 and J is TRBJ1-1, with D perhaps TRBD1 (6 bases). The CDR3 here is CASSNGGTLVEAFF. CDR3 nucleotide sequence: TGTGCCAGCAGTAATGGTGGGACACTAGTTGAAGCTTTCTTT.